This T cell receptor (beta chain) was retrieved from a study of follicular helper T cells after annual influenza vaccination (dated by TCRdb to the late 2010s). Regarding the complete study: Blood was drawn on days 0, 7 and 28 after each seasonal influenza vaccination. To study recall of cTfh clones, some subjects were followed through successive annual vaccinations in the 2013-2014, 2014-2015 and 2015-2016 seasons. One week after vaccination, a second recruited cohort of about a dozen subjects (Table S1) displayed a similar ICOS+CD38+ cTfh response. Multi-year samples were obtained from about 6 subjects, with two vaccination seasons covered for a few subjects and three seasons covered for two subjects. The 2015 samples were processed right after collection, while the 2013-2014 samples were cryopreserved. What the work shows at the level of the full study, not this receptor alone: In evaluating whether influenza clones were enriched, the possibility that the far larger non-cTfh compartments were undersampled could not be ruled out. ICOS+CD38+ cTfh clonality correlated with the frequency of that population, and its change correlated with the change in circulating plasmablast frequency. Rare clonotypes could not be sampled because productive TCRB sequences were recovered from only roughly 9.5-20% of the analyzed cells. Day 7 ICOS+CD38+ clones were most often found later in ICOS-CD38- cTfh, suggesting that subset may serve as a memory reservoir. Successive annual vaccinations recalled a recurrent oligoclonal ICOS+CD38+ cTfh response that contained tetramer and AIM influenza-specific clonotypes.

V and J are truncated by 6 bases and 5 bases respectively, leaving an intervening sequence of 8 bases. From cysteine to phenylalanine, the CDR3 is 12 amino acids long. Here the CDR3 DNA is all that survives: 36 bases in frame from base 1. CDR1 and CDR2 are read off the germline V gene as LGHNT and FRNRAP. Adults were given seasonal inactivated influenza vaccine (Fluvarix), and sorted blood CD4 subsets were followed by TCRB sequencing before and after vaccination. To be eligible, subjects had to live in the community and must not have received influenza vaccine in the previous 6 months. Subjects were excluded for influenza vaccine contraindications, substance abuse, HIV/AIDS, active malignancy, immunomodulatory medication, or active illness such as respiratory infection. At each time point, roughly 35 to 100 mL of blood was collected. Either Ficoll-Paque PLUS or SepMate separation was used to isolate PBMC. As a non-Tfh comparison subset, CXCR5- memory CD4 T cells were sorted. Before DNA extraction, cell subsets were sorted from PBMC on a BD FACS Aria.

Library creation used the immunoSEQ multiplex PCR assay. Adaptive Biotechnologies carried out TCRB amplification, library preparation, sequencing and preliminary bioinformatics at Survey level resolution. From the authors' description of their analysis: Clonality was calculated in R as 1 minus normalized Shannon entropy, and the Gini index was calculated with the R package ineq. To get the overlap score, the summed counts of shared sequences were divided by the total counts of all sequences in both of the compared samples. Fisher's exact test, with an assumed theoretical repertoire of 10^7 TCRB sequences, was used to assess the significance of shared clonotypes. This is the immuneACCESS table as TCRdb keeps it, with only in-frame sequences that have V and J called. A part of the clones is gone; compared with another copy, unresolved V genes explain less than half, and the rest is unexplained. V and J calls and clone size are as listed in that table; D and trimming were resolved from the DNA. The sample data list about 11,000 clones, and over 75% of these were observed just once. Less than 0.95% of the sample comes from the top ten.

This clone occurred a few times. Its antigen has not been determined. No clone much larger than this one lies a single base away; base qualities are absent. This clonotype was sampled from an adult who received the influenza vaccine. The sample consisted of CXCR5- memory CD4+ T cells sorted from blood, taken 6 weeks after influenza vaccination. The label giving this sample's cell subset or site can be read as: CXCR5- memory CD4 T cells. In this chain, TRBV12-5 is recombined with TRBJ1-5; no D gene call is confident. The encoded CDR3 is CASGDGDQPQHF. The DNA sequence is TGTGCTAGTGGGGATGGAGATCAGCCCCAGCATTTT.